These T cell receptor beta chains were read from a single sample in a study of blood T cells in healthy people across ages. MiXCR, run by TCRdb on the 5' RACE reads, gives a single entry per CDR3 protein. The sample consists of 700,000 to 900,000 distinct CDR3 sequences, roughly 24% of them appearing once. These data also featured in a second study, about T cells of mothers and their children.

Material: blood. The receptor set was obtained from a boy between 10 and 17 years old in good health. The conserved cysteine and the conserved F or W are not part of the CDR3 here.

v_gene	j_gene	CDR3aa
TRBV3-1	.	ASSPTSGETYEQF
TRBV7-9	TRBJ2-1	ASSLLRTGGFRNEQF
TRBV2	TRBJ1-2	ASSHDPNYGYT
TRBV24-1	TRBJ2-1	ATSDSTGQNYNEQF
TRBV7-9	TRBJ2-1	ASSSPNSGGAGKNEQF
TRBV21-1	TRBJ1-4	ASSKRLQRTGGSANEKLF
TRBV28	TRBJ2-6	ASSFHGGQPFAGANVLT
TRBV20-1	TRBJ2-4	SADGLAGGTKNIQY
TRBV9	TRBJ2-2	ASRPSGAGELF
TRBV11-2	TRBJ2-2	ASSPGSYTGELF
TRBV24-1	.	ATSDPRGRLHEQF
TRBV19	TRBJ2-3	ASSIDGSGYTDTQY
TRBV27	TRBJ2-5	ASSSRGPVLETQY
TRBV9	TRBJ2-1	ASSSYGHANNEQF
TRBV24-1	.	ATSDQTSGGEIEQF
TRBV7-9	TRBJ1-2	ASSSTGISYT
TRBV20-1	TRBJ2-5	SARDRRGQETQY
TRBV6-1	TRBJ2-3	ASTPRSERSDTQY
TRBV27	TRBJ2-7	ASSQLRGGLNEQY
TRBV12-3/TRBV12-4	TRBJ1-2	ASSPWAGGYGYT
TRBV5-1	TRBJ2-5	ASIPGAGEEAQY
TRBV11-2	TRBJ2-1	ASSLYERGQF
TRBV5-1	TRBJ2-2	ASSQGQGFAGELF
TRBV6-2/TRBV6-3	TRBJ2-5	AIRTAETQY
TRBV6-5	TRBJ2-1	ASGAGDPYNEQF
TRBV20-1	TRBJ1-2	SARAGQWSGYT
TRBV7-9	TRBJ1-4	ASSQAPTEKLF
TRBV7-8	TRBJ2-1	ASIDFVGSNEQF
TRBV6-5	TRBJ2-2	ASSETGELF
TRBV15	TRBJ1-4	ATARQGGEKLF
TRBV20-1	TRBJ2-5	SASGSGEETQY
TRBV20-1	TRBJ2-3	SADRAPTDTQY
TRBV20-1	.	SALDRAYEQY
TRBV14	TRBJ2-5	ASSQEPGAGETQY
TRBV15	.	ATSRWGLDNEQY
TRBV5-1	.	ASSFRGAEYEQY